This T cell receptor beta chain was obtained from a study of T cell responses to AZD1222 COVID-19 vaccine (dated by TCRdb to the early 2020s). Regarding the study in general: Because spike-specific TCR depth and breadth did not differ between the two schedules, AZD1222 recipients who got a second dose at roughly 4 weeks were pooled with those who got a second dose at roughly 12 weeks. TCR sequencing covered 230 or so trial participants: 200 to 220 given two doses of AZD1222 and about 26 given two doses of MenACWY control vaccine. Trial participants were enrolled by age into subgroups of 18-55, 56-69 and 70-plus years, and around 140, 26 and 57 TCR-sequenced participants, respectively, were included in these subgroups. General study outcomes and caveats: Because no day 14 peak-response samples were available, repertoires were characterized only after the peak T cell response. Conclusions about previously exposed vaccinees are limited, since just a handful of AZD1222 recipients were seropositive for SARS-CoV-2 at baseline. The vaccine-associated CD4 TCRs covered the entire spike protein, and the dominant responses fell in regions 160-218 and 743-854. Spike-specific TCR breadth and depth rose significantly after two AZD1222 doses compared with day 0 and with MenACWY recipients. Participants were mostly white British and included more females than males, and it was suggested by the authors that clonal diversity may have been underestimated. In the small 56-69-year group, the increase in depth fell short of significance, most likely because of low power. Reportedly, almost half of the unique spike-specific TCRs recognized epitopes lying outside the regions that are mutated in the B.1.351 and B.1.1.7 variants.

The CDR3 regions of human TCRbeta chains were subjected to immunosequencing. The paper's processing steps were these. TCRs in the repertoires were matched against a reference library of SARS-CoV-2-specific TCRs that had been generated with the MIRA antigen-specificity platform. Breadth meant the fraction of unique TCRs that were SARS-CoV-2-associated, whereas depth meant the fraction of total T cells that were SARS-CoV-2-associated. Each spike-specific TCR was assigned to its reactive spike region and to a CD4 or CD8 class using the MIRA data. Log10-transformed breadth and depth values were compared by one-way ANOVA with Sidak's multiple comparisons tests. TCRdb obtained this table from immuneACCESS and retained in-frame rearrangements with V and J assigned. These tables miss some clones; where compared with another copy, unresolved V genes account for less than half of the shortfall, and the remainder is unexplained. Clone size and the V and J calls come from that table; the DNA yielded D and trimming. The table for this sample lists 120,000 or so clones; about 89% of them were counted only once. The leading ten clones occupy 5% to 6% of the sample.

The germline ends are 6 bases apart after V is trimmed by 3 bases and J by 0 bases. Its CDR3 holds 13 amino acids, cysteine through phenylalanine. Of the read, only the CDR3 DNA is kept; its 39 bases are in frame from base 1. The germline V gene (reference sequence) specifies DFQATT as CDR1 and SNEGSKA as CDR2. This clone came up once. The target of this receptor is not known. No per-base quality is available; no much larger clone lies one base away. The time point label on this specimen signifies: baseline before first vaccination. Vaccinee samples were obtained from the UK trials COV001 and COV002, which included a single-blind randomized controlled phase 2/3 trial of AZD1222 (ChAdOx1 nCoV-19) in healthy adults. For TCRbeta chain sequencing, PBMC samples were collected from trial participants at day 0 and at day 28 after the second dose.

The origin of this receptor is an adult in good health. Recombination linked TRBV20-1 to TRBJ1-5; a weak D assignment points to TRBD1 (5 bases agree). Sequenced here: peripheral blood, sampled on day 0 of AZD1222 vaccination. CDR3 loop: CSASQGSNQPQHF. The DNA reads TGCAGTGCTAGTCAGGGTAGCAATCAGCCCCAGCATTTT.